The next 9 T cell receptor beta chains were all read from a single sample in a study of T cell responses to AZD1222 COVID-19 vaccine. This table comes from immunoSEQ multiplex PCR, and its TCRdb copy is limited to in-frame clones, with some not included. The sample records about 120,000 clones, about nine tenths being singletons. This material consisted of peripheral blood, taken on day 0 of AZD1222 vaccination. These TCRs come from an adult in good health.

This rearrangement joins TRBV29-1 to TRBJ1-2, with D possibly matching TRBD1 (5 bases). The V and J ends lost 7 bases and 7 bases respectively, with 13 bases between them. The germline V gene encodes CDR1 SQVTM and CDR2 ANQGSEA. This CDR3 spans 11 amino acids. The CDR3 DNA follows: TGCAGCGGTGACAGTTATGGTGGCTACACCTTC. This gives the protein CSGDSYGGYTF. Combining the CDR3 with reference TRBV29-1 and TRBJ1-2 gives the whole variable domain SAVISQKPSRDICQRGTSLTIQCQVDSQVTMMFWYRQQPGQSLTLIATANQGSEATYESGFVIDKFPISRPNLTFSTLTVSNMSPEDSSIYLCSGDSYGGYTFGSGTRLTVV.

CDR3 DNA: TGTGCCAGCAGCCATCCCGGGACAGACTACCGGGATACGCAGTATTTT. It codes for CASSHPGTDYRDTQYF. The V call is TRBV3-1 (or the pseudogene TRBV3-2), the J call TRBJ2-3, with 7 bases matching TRBD1. The V gene's germline CDR1 is LGHDT and CDR2 YNNKEL (reference sequence). After removal of 3 bases from V and 6 bases from J, the junction contained 12 bases not matched to a gene. The CDR3 is 16 residues long.

This clone occurred a few times. J is TRBJ1-4 and V is TRBV18; D is undetermined. Per the germline V gene, CDR1 is KGHSH and CDR2 is LQKENI. Trimming removed 0 bases from V and 8 bases from J, with 13 bases in between. The CDR3 contains 15 residues. DNA for the CDR3: TGTGCCAGCTCACCACCGATGTCATCGGGGGAAAAACTGTTTTTT. This translates into CASSPPMSSGEKLFF.

The rearrangement links TRBV11-3 to TRBJ1-1; unclear D gene. The germline CDR1 and CDR2 sequences are SGHNT and YENEEA. The CDR3 length is 13 residues. Deletions cut 3 bases from V and 2 bases from J, with 7 bases between. The chain's CDR3 is CASSFSINTEAFF. DNA for the CDR3: TGTGCCAGCAGCTTCAGCATCAACACTGAAGCTTTCTTT.

J is TRBJ2-7 and V is TRBV5-1, with unresolved D. V lost 0 bases, J lost 6 bases, and 10 bases lay in between. Germline CDR1 reads SGHRS; CDR2 reads YFSETQ. The CDR3 spans 13 residues. CDR3 sequence (DNA): TGCGCCAGCAGCTTGGCCCTAGAAGGCGAGCAGTACTTC. It yields the protein CASSLALEGEQYF.

The chain uses TRBV7-8 and TRBJ2-1; D gene uncertain. The V gene's germline CDR1 is SGHVS and CDR2 FQNEAQ. Trimming shortened V by 5 bases and J by 5 bases, and 10 bases separated the two germline ends. The CDR3 is made up of 13 amino acids. The CDR3 coding sequence is TGTGCCAGCAGCGTAACTGTAGACAATGAGCAGTTCTTC. Its protein product is CASSVTVDNEQFF.

This clone has more than one count but fewer than ten. The gene calls are TRBV2 and TRBJ1-2; the D is unclear. Germline V gene sequence: CDR1 SNHLY, CDR2 FYNNEI. The V end was cut by 6 bases, the J end by 0 bases, with 11 bases between. The CDR3 contains 14 residues. The CDR3 region is CASRPDQTNYGYTF. The DNA of the CDR3 is TGTGCCAGCAGACCAGATCAGACTAACTATGGCTACACCTTC.

V is TRBV18 and J is TRBJ2-2, with 10 bases fitting TRBD1. V trimming: 1 base; J trimming: 4 bases; junction bases outside the gene matches: 3. This CDR3 contains 16 residues. Germline CDR1 reads KGHSH; CDR2 reads LQKENI. The CDR3: CASSPRRTGGTGELFF. CDR3 coding DNA: TGTGCCAGCTCACCACGGCGGACAGGGGGCACCGGGGAGCTGTTTTTT.

The rearrangement joins TRBV2 to TRBJ1-2; 8 nucleotides line up with TRBD1. The V gene's germline CDR1 is SNHLY and CDR2 FYNNEI. This CDR3 has 13 amino acids. V was pared by 7 bases and J by 1 base, with 2 bases of the junction left unmatched. CDR3 sequence: CASTGQGNYGYTF. As DNA, the CDR3 is TGTGCCAGCACCGGACAGGGTAACTATGGCTACACCTTC.